A selection of T cell receptor beta chains follows, all from one sample in a study of T cell responses to AZD1222 COVID-19 vaccine. The method was immunoSEQ multiplex PCR; TCRdb's version includes in-frame clones alone and lacks a portion of them. Among fewer than 95,000 clones listed, about 89% were seen once. This sample comprised peripheral blood, obtained 28 days after the second AZD1222 dose. These receptors all come from an adult who received the AZD1222 COVID-19 vaccine. CDR3s include the opening cysteine and the closing phenylalanine or tryptophan. D genes are given only for firm matches. Size tells how often a clone was seen (once, few, many) or the class of an expanded clone, and some rows leave it out.

abundance: NA
len: 13
d_gene: NA
j_gene: TRBJ1-5
v_gene: TRBV10-2
CDR3aa: CASGAGADQPQHF
CDR3nt: TGCGCCAGTGGGGCTGGAGCTGATCAGCCCCAGCATTTT

abundance: NA
len: 15
d_gene: NA
j_gene: TRBJ2-7
v_gene: TRBV7-2
CDR3aa: CASSLADGLAYEQYF
CDR3nt: TGTGCCAGCAGCTTAGCGGATGGGCTCGCCTACGAGCAGTACTTC

abundance: NA
len: 16
d_gene: TRBD1
j_gene: TRBJ2-3
v_gene: TRBV24-1
CDR3aa: CATSDSLGGGTDTQYF
CDR3nt: TGTGCCACCAGTGACTCGCTAGGGGGCGGCACAGATACGCAGTATTTT

abundance: NA
len: 14
d_gene: NA
j_gene: TRBJ1-2
v_gene: TRBV5-1
CDR3aa: CASSLAQWVDGYTF
CDR3nt: TGCGCCAGCAGCTTGGCCCAATGGGTAGATGGCTACACCTTC

abundance: NA
len: 11
d_gene: NA
j_gene: TRBJ2-3
v_gene: TRBV30
CDR3aa: CAWSLNPGHLF
CDR3nt: TGTGCCTGGAGCCTAAACCCGGGACACCTTTTT

abundance: few
len: 16
d_gene: NA
j_gene: TRBJ1-2
v_gene: TRBV5-1
CDR3aa: CASSLGLKLGPGGYTF
CDR3nt: TGCGCCAGCAGCTTGGGTCTGAAGCTAGGACCGGGTGGCTACACCTTC

abundance: NA
len: 18
d_gene: TRBD2
j_gene: TRBJ2-3
v_gene: TRBV30
CDR3aa: CAWNPGLTSGVSTDTQYF
CDR3nt: TGTGCCTGGAATCCGGGACTGACTAGCGGGGTGAGCACAGATACGCAGTATTTT

abundance: NA
len: 9
d_gene: NA
j_gene: TRBJ1-5
v_gene: TRBV20-1
CDR3aa: CSFGQPQHF
CDR3nt: TGCAGTTTCGGTCAGCCCCAGCATTTT

abundance: NA
len: 18
d_gene: TRBD1
j_gene: TRBJ1-5
v_gene: TRBV7-9
CDR3aa: CASSLGAVGQGIYQPQHF
CDR3nt: TGTGCCAGCAGCTTAGGGGCAGTCGGACAGGGGATCTATCAGCCCCAGCATTTT

abundance: once
len: 14
d_gene: NA
j_gene: TRBJ2-7
v_gene: TRBV6-6
CDR3aa: CASSYEDTFTEQYF
CDR3nt: TGTGCCAGCAGTTATGAGGACACCTTTACCGAGCAGTACTTC

abundance: NA
len: 16
d_gene: NA
j_gene: TRBJ2-7
v_gene: TRBV4-2
CDR3aa: CASSRAGTRISYEQYF
CDR3nt: TGTGCCAGCAGCCGAGCCGGGACGAGGATCTCCTACGAGCAGTACTTC

abundance: NA
len: 15
d_gene: NA
j_gene: TRBJ2-3
v_gene: TRBV9
CDR3aa: CASSGELGGTDTQYF
CDR3nt: TGTGCCAGCAGCGGGGAGCTAGGCGGCACAGATACGCAGTATTTT

abundance: NA
len: 16
d_gene: TRBD1
j_gene: TRBJ2-7
v_gene: TRBV30
CDR3aa: CAWSQSRTGWSYEQYF
CDR3nt: TGTGCCTGGAGTCAAAGCCGGACAGGGTGGTCCTACGAGCAGTACTTC

abundance: NA
len: 14
d_gene: TRBD1
j_gene: TRBJ2-7
v_gene: TRBV13
CDR3aa: CASSLRDRAYEQYF
CDR3nt: TGTGCCAGCAGCTTGCGGGACAGGGCCTACGAGCAGTACTTC

abundance: NA
len: 16
d_gene: NA
j_gene: TRBJ1-2
v_gene: TRBV4-3
CDR3aa: CASSQAPVQGLGGYTF
CDR3nt: TGCGCCAGCAGCCAAGCCCCCGTACAGGGCCTGGGCGGCTACACCTTC

abundance: NA
len: 15
d_gene: NA
j_gene: TRBJ1-1
v_gene: TRBV9
CDR3aa: CASSVEFGSNTEAFF
CDR3nt: TGTGCCAGCAGCGTAGAGTTTGGCAGTAACACTGAAGCTTTCTTT

abundance: NA
len: 13
d_gene: NA
j_gene: TRBJ1-2
v_gene: TRBV6-5
CDR3aa: CASSLEWGSGYTF
CDR3nt: TGTGCCAGCAGTTTGGAGTGGGGTTCCGGCTACACCTTC

abundance: NA
len: 15
d_gene: TRBD1
j_gene: TRBJ2-1
v_gene: TRBV10-3
CDR3aa: CAISDPGTGFNEQFF
CDR3nt: TGTGCCATCAGTGACCCCGGGACAGGGTTCAATGAGCAGTTCTTC

abundance: NA
len: 14
d_gene: NA
j_gene: TRBJ1-1
v_gene: TRBV6-5
CDR3aa: CARVEQWGGTEAFF
CDR3nt: TGTGCCAGAGTCGAACAGTGGGGGGGGACTGAAGCTTTCTTT

abundance: NA
len: 16
d_gene: NA
j_gene: TRBJ1-1
v_gene: TRBV4-1
CDR3aa: CASSQVFQRMNTEAFF
CDR3nt: TGCGCCAGCAGCCAAGTTTTCCAGCGGATGAACACTGAAGCTTTCTTT

abundance: NA
len: 15
d_gene: TRBD2
j_gene: TRBJ2-5
v_gene: TRBV7-8
CDR3aa: CASSKTSGGLETQYF
CDR3nt: TGTGCCAGCAGCAAGACTAGCGGGGGTTTAGAGACCCAGTACTTC

abundance: NA
len: 12
d_gene: NA
j_gene: TRBJ1-1
v_gene: TRBV6-5
CDR3aa: CASSLSGTEAFF
CDR3nt: TGTGCCAGCAGCCTATCAGGAACTGAAGCTTTCTTT

abundance: NA
len: 14
d_gene: TRBD1
j_gene: TRBJ1-4
v_gene: TRBV19
CDR3aa: CASSTGQRLEKLFF
CDR3nt: TGTGCCAGTAGTACGGGACAGAGGTTGGAAAAACTGTTTTTT

abundance: once
len: 15
d_gene: TRBD1
j_gene: TRBJ1-5
v_gene: TRBV10-3
CDR3aa: CAISPGQGVGQPQHF
CDR3nt: TGTGCCATCAGTCCGGGACAGGGCGTGGGGCAGCCCCAGCATTTT

abundance: NA
len: 14
d_gene: NA
j_gene: TRBJ1-1
v_gene: TRBV19
CDR3aa: CASRAPGLYTEAFF
CDR3nt: TGTGCCAGTAGGGCCCCAGGGTTATACACTGAAGCTTTCTTT

abundance: NA
len: 15
d_gene: NA
j_gene: TRBJ2-1
v_gene: TRBV7-9
CDR3aa: CASSLEDRLGNEQFF
CDR3nt: TGTGCCAGCAGCTTAGAGGATAGGCTAGGTAATGAGCAGTTCTTC

abundance: once
len: 19
d_gene: NA
j_gene: TRBJ1-2
v_gene: TRBV5-8
CDR3aa: CASSLGPGGACALNYGYTF
CDR3nt: TGTGCCAGCAGCTTGGGGCCCGGGGGCGCCTGTGCCCTTAACTATGGCTACACCTTC

abundance: NA
len: 15
d_gene: TRBD1
j_gene: TRBJ2-7
v_gene: TRBV19
CDR3aa: CASSTGQVHSYEQYF
CDR3nt: TGTGCCAGTAGTACAGGACAGGTCCACTCCTACGAGCAGTACTTC

abundance: once
len: 13
d_gene: NA
j_gene: TRBJ1-4
v_gene: TRBV4-2
CDR3aa: CASSQQGYEKLFF
CDR3nt: TGTGCCAGCAGCCAACAGGGGTACGAAAAACTGTTTTTT

abundance: NA
len: 19
d_gene: NA
j_gene: TRBJ2-2
v_gene: TRBV11-2
CDR3aa: CASSLGDRLQGRSTGELFF
CDR3nt: TGTGCCAGCAGCTTGGGGGACCGACTGCAGGGAAGATCCACCGGGGAGCTGTTTTTT

abundance: NA
len: 11
d_gene: NA
j_gene: TRBJ1-1
v_gene: TRBV3-1/TRBV3-2
CDR3aa: CASSRNTEAFF
CDR3nt: TGTGCCAGCAGTCGAAACACTGAAGCTTTCTTT

abundance: NA
len: 11
d_gene: NA
j_gene: TRBJ2-1
v_gene: TRBV30
CDR3aa: CAWTGYNEQFF
CDR3nt: TGTGCCTGGACAGGTTACAATGAGCAGTTCTTC

abundance: NA
len: 15
d_gene: NA
j_gene: TRBJ1-2
v_gene: TRBV27
CDR3aa: CASSLSGGAIFGYTF
CDR3nt: TGTGCCAGCAGTTTATCTGGGGGCGCGATCTTTGGCTACACCTTC

abundance: NA
len: 16
d_gene: NA
j_gene: TRBJ1-4
v_gene: TRBV11-1
CDR3aa: CASAPGGGLRFEKLFF
CDR3nt: TGTGCCAGCGCCCCGGGGGGCGGCCTTCGGTTCGAAAAACTGTTTTTT

abundance: NA
len: 15
d_gene: NA
j_gene: TRBJ1-6
v_gene: TRBV4-3
CDR3aa: CASSQGVTNLGPLHF
CDR3nt: TGCGCCAGCAGCCAAGGGGTGACTAATTTGGGGCCCCTCCACTTT

abundance: NA
len: 12
d_gene: TRBD2
j_gene: TRBJ2-7
v_gene: TRBV28
CDR3aa: CASSRGGGEQYF
CDR3nt: TGTGCCAGCAGTCGCGGGGGGGGCGAGCAGTACTTC

abundance: NA
len: 14
d_gene: NA
j_gene: TRBJ1-2
v_gene: TRBV15
CDR3aa: CATSPIGGFYGYTF
CDR3nt: TGTGCCACCAGCCCTATAGGCGGCTTTTATGGCTACACCTTC

abundance: NA
len: 15
d_gene: NA
j_gene: TRBJ2-7
v_gene: TRBV5-1
CDR3aa: CASSLEDAPKREQYF
CDR3nt: TGCGCCAGCAGCTTGGAAGACGCTCCAAAGAGGGAGCAGTACTTC

abundance: few
len: 15
d_gene: TRBD2
j_gene: TRBJ2-7
v_gene: TRBV7-3
CDR3aa: CASSPGGASSYEQYF
CDR3nt: TGTGCCAGCAGCCCCGGGGGGGCTTCTTCCTACGAGCAGTACTTC

abundance: NA
len: 10
d_gene: NA
j_gene: TRBJ2-7
v_gene: TRBV28
CDR3aa: CASGRREQYF
CDR3nt: TGTGCCAGCGGCCGACGCGAGCAGTACTTC

abundance: once
len: 15
d_gene: NA
j_gene: TRBJ1-5
v_gene: TRBV28
CDR3aa: CASTLQVASNQPQHF
CDR3nt: TGTGCCAGCACCCTACAGGTTGCCAGCAATCAGCCCCAGCATTTT

abundance: NA
len: 15
d_gene: TRBD1
j_gene: TRBJ2-7
v_gene: TRBV10-3
CDR3aa: CAISESPGGTYEQYF
CDR3nt: TGTGCCATCAGTGAGTCGCCAGGGGGCACCTACGAGCAGTACTTC

abundance: NA
len: 16
d_gene: NA
j_gene: TRBJ1-5
v_gene: TRBV3-1/TRBV3-2
CDR3aa: CASSQEGDPPGLPQHF
CDR3nt: TGTGCCAGCAGCCAAGAAGGGGACCCCCCTGGGTTGCCCCAGCATTTT

abundance: NA
len: 16
d_gene: NA
j_gene: TRBJ1-3
v_gene: TRBV4-1
CDR3aa: CASSQGTLYSGNTIYF
CDR3nt: TGCGCCAGCAGCCAAGGGACACTTTACTCTGGAAACACCATATATTTT

abundance: once
len: 12
d_gene: NA
j_gene: TRBJ1-4
v_gene: TRBV6-6
CDR3aa: CASGVTNEKLFF
CDR3nt: TGTGCCAGCGGGGTAACTAATGAAAAACTGTTTTTT

abundance: NA
len: 16
d_gene: NA
j_gene: TRBJ1-2
v_gene: TRBV18
CDR3aa: CASSPPNVGDGYGYTF
CDR3nt: TGTGCCAGCTCACCCCCTAACGTGGGAGATGGATATGGCTACACCTTC

abundance: NA
len: 13
d_gene: TRBD1
j_gene: TRBJ2-7
v_gene: TRBV7-9
CDR3aa: CASRGTGTGEQYF
CDR3nt: TGTGCCAGCAGGGGGACAGGGACCGGCGAGCAGTACTTC

abundance: once
len: 15
d_gene: NA
j_gene: TRBJ1-4
v_gene: TRBV5-1
CDR3aa: CASSLGPGSNEKLFF
CDR3nt: TGCGCCAGCAGCTTGGGTCCGGGGTCGAATGAAAAACTGTTTTTT

abundance: NA
len: 15
d_gene: NA
j_gene: TRBJ1-4
v_gene: TRBV21-1
CDR3aa: CASRIDRAINEKLFF
CDR3nt: TGTGCCAGCAGAATAGACAGGGCCATTAATGAAAAACTGTTTTTT

abundance: NA
len: 14
d_gene: NA
j_gene: TRBJ2-7
v_gene: TRBV29-1
CDR3aa: CSVVVVDNSYEQYF
CDR3nt: TGCAGCGTTGTTGTTGTGGACAACTCCTACGAGCAGTACTTC

abundance: NA
len: 11
d_gene: NA
j_gene: TRBJ1-2
v_gene: TRBV5-1
CDR3aa: CASSLGQVYTF
CDR3nt: TGCGCCAGCAGCTTGGGACAGGTGTACACCTTC

abundance: NA
len: 15
d_gene: TRBD2
j_gene: TRBJ2-3
v_gene: TRBV19
CDR3aa: CASRDERGLGDTQYF
CDR3nt: TGTGCCAGTAGAGATGAGCGGGGGCTGGGAGATACGCAGTATTTT

abundance: NA
len: 15
d_gene: TRBD1
j_gene: TRBJ1-1
v_gene: TRBV5-1
CDR3aa: CASSTTQGAGTEAFF
CDR3nt: TGCGCCAGCAGCACGACACAGGGGGCTGGCACTGAAGCTTTCTTT

abundance: NA
len: 14
d_gene: NA
j_gene: TRBJ2-7
v_gene: TRBV5-8
CDR3aa: CASSTRVSSYEQYF
CDR3nt: TGTGCCAGCAGCACAAGAGTAAGCTCCTACGAGCAGTACTTC